The table lists the clone carrying this T cell receptor (beta chain) with many counts. Template material for TCR beta VDJ and CDR3 profiling consisted of genomic DNA. MiXCR was run by TCRdb on the reads, yielding one entry per CDR3 protein. The top ten clones hold 6.5% to 10% of a sample with 250,000 to 300,000 distinct CDR3 sequences, around 60% of them seen once. The data stem from a study of CD8+CD57+ T cells in acquired aplastic anemia. With 3 bases removed from V and 5 bases from J, the gap between germline ends came to 4 bases. The V gene's germline CDR1 is PRHDT and CDR2 FYEKMQ (reference sequence). The CDR3 spans 11 residues.

This clonotype was obtained from a human donor with severe aplastic anemia or a healthy control (not recorded which). The specimen sequenced was sorted CD4+, CD8+, or CD8+CD57+ T cells (not recorded which) from PBMCs. The chain combines TRBV13 with TRBJ1-1; unclear D gene. CDR3 sequence reads: CASSLQTEAFF. In DNA form, the CDR3 reads TGTGCCAGCAGCTTGCAGACTGAAGCTTTCTTT.